This TCR beta chain was sequenced in a study of shared clonotypes between healthy human individuals. Study-level information: Each donor contributed plates that comprised three CD4 naive, three CD4 memory, two CD8 naive and one CD8 memory. Study-level points and caveats: Generally, naive subsets (rather than memory subsets) showed larger estimated richness. Clonotypes shared by all four sorted-subset donors had higher generation probabilities than non-shared clonotypes.

Data came from immunoSEQ multiplex PCR; TCRdb stores just in-frame clones and leaves some out. The sample has 600,000 or so clones; roughly 98% are singletons. This clone was seen just once. Its target is unknown. The same CDR3 also results from other DNA sequences found in this sample. Only CD45RO-negative cells positively selected for CCR7 counted as naive CD8 cells, so terminally differentiated effector memory CD45RA+ cells were excluded. The length of the CDR3 is 14 residues. V lost 0 bases to trimming and J lost 3 bases, with 9 bases between them. Germline CDR1 reads SGHDN; CDR2 reads FVKESK. This sequence originates from a man in his thirties or forties in good health. This chain joins TRBV14 and TRBJ2-7; D not resolved. Sequencing was performed on naive CD8+ T cells sorted from blood. DNA for the CDR3: TGTGCCAGCAGCCAAGAAGGTAACGGCTACGAGCAGTACTTC. Its translation is CASSQEGNGYEQYF.